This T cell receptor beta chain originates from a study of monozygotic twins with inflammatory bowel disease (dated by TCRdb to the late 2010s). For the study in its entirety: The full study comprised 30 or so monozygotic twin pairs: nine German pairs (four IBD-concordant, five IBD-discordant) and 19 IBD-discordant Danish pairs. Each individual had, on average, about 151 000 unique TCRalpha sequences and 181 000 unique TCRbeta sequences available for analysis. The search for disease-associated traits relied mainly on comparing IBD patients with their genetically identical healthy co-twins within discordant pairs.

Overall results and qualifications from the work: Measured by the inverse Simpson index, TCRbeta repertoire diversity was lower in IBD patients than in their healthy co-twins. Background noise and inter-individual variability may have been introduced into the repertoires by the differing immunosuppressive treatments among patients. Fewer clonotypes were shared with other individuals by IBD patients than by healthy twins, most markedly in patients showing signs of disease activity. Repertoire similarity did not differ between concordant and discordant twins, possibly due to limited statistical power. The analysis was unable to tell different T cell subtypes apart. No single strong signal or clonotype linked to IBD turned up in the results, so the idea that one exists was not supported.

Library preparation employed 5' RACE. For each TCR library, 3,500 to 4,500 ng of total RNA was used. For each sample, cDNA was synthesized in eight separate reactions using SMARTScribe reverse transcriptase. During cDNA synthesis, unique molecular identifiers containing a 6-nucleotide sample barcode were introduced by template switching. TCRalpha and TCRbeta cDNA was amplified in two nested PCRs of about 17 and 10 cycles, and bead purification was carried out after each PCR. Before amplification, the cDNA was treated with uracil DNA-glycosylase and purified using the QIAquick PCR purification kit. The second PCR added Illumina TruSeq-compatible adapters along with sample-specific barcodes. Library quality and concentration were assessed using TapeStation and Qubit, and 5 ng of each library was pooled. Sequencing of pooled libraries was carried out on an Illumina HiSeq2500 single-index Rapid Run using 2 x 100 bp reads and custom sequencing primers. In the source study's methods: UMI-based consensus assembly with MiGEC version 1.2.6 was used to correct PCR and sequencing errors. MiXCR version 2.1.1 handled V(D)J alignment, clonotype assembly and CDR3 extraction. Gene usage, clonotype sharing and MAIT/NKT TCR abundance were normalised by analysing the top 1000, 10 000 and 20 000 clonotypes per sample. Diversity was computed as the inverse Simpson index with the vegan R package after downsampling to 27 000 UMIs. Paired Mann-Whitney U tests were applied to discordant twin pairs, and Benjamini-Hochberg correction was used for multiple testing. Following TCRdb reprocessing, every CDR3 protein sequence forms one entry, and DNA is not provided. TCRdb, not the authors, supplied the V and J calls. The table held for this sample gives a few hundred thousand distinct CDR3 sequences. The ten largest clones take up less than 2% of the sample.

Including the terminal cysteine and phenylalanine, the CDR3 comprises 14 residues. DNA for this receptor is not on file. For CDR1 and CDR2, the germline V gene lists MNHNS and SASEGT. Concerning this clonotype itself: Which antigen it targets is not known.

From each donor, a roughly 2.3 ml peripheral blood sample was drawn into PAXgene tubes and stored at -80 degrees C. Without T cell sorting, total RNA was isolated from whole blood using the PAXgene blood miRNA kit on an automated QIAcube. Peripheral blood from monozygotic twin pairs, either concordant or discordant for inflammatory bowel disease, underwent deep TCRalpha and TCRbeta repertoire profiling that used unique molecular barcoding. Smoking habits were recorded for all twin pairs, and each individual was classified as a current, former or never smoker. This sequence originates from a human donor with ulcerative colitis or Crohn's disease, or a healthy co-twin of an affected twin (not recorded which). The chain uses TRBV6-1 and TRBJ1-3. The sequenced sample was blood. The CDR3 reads CASSPDSSGNTIYF.